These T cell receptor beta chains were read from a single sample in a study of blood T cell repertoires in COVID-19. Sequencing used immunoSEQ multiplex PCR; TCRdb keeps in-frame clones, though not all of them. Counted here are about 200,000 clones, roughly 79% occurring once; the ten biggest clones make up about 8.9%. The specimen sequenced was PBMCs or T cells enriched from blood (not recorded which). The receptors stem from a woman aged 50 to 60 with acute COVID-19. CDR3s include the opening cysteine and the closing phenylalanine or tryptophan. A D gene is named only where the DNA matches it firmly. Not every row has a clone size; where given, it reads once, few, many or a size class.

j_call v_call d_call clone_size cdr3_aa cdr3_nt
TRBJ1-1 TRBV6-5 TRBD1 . CASSYITGTDTEAFF TGTGCCAGCAGTTATATTACCGGGACAGACACTGAAGCTTTCTTT
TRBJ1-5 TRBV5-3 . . CARSLERTVGNQPQHF TGTGCCAGAAGCTTGGAGAGGACAGTTGGCAATCAGCCCCAGCATTTT
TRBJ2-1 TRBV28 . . CASSLRDNEQFF TGTGCCAGCAGTTTACGAGACAATGAGCAGTTCTTC
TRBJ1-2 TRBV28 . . CASSFIAHYGYTF TGTGCCAGCAGTTTTATAGCGCACTATGGCTACACCTTC
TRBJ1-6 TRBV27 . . CASSLEGARSYNSPLHF TGTGCCAGCAGTTTAGAGGGCGCCAGGTCCTATAATTCACCCCTCCACTTT
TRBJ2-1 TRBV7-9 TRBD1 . CASSLRPGTGGHNEQFF TGTGCCAGCAGCTTACGGCCGGGGACAGGGGGCCACAATGAGCAGTTCTTC
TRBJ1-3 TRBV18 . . CASSPVINRENGNTIYF TGTGCCAGCTCACCGGTCATAAACAGGGAGAACGGAAACACCATATATTTT
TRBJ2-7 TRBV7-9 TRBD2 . CASSLVPGSGGEQYF TGTGCCAGCAGCTTAGTTCCAGGGTCGGGGGGCGAGCAGTACTTC
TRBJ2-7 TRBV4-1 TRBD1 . CASSQDGTGDIYEQYF TGCGCCAGCAGCCAAGATGGGACAGGTGATATCTACGAGCAGTACTTC
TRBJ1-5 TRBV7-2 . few CASSASYSNQPQHF TGTGCCAGCAGCGCATCCTATAGCAATCAGCCCCAGCATTTT
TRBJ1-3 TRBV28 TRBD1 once CASSLTGAVSGNTIYF TGTGCCAGCAGTTTAACAGGGGCAGTATCTGGAAACACCATATATTTT
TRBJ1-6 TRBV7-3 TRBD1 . CASRLTGEGSPLHF TGTGCCAGCAGATTGACAGGGGAGGGATCACCCCTCCACTTT
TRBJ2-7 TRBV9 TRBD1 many CASSPVGTGPYEQYF TGTGCCAGCAGCCCGGTGGGGACAGGTCCCTACGAGCAGTACTTC
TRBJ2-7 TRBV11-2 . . CASSASEIHREQYF TGTGCCAGCTCCGCGAGCGAAATCCACCGCGAGCAGTACTTC
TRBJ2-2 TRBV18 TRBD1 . CASSPRQGNSGELFF TGTGCCAGCTCACCACGACAGGGTAATAGCGGGGAGCTGTTTTTT
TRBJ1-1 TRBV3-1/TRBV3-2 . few CASSQSSVSEAFF TGTGCCAGCAGCCAATCATCGGTTAGCGAAGCTTTCTTT
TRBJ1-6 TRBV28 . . CASSSVRGISPLHF TGTGCCAGCAGTTCGGTCAGGGGTATTTCACCCCTCCACTTT
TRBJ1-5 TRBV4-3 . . CASSQEGGGNQPQHF TGCGCCAGCAGCCAAGAAGGAGGGGGCAATCAGCCCCAGCATTTT
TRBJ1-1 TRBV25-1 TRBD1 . CASGPGGSTEAFF TGTGCCAGCGGTCCAGGGGGTAGCACTGAAGCTTTCTTT
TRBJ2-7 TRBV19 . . CASSQNYEQYF TGTGCCAGTAGTCAGAATTACGAGCAGTACTTC
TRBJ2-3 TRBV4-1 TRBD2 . CASSQATSGRGADTQYF TGCGCCAGCAGCCAAGCGACTAGCGGGAGAGGGGCAGATACGCAGTATTTT
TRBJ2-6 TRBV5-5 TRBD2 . CASSLVGGSGANVLTF TGTGCCAGCAGCTTGGTTGGCGGGAGTGGGGCCAACGTCCTGACTTTC
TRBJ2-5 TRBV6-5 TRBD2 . CASSYFRLAGVETQYF TGTGCCAGCAGTTACTTTCGACTAGCGGGAGTTGAGACCCAGTACTTC
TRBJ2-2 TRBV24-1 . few CATSDSGLSTGELFF TGTGCCACCAGTGATTCGGGACTCTCGACCGGGGAGCTGTTTTTT
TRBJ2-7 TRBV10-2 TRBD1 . CASTEGQGYEQYF TGCGCCAGCACCGAGGGACAGGGCTACGAGCAGTACTTC
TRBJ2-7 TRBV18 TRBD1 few CASSPPESQGDYEQYF TGTGCCAGCTCACCACCGGAAAGTCAGGGGGACTACGAGCAGTACTTC
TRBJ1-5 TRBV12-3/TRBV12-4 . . CASSLRGSQPQHF TGTGCCAGCAGTTTAAGGGGCTCACAGCCCCAGCATTTT
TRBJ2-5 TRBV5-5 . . CASSWQAQGETQYF TGTGCCAGCAGCTGGCAGGCTCAGGGTGAGACCCAGTACTTC
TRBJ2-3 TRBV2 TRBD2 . CASSEGTRVASTDTQYF TGTGCCAGCAGTGAAGGGACTAGGGTAGCTAGTACAGATACGCAGTATTTT
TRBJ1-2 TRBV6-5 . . CASRPQPFDSYGYTF TGTGCCAGCAGACCCCAACCCTTTGACAGTTATGGCTACACCTTC
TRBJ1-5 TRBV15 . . CATSREGQVYQPQHF TGTGCCACCAGCAGAGAGGGTCAGGTTTATCAGCCCCAGCATTTT
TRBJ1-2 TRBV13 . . CASSLQPGTRRGYTF TGTGCCAGCAGCTTACAGCCCGGGACACGGCGAGGCTACACCTTC
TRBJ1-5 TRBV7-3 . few CASSVDMGGQPQHF TGTGCCAGCAGCGTGGACATGGGGGGGCAGCCCCAGCATTTT
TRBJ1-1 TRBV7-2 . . CASSLGLGAGEAFF TGTGCCAGCAGCTTAGGATTAGGAGCGGGAGAAGCTTTCTTT
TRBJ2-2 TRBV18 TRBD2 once CASSPLPPAGRNTGELFF TGTGCCAGCTCACCACTCCCGCCAGCGGGGAGAAACACCGGGGAGCTGTTTTTT
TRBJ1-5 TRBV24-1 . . CATSDRNLQPQHF TGTGCCACCAGTGACAGAAATTTGCAGCCCCAGCATTTT
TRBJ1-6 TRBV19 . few CASRGQDNSPLHF TGTGCCAGCCGGGGACAAGATAATTCACCCCTCCACTTT
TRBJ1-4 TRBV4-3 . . CASSQVPIGATNEKLFF TGCGCCAGCAGCCAAGTACCTATCGGGGCAACTAATGAAAAACTGTTTTTT
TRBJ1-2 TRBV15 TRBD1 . CATSGRQGRGGYTF TGTGCCACCAGCGGACGACAGGGAAGGGGAGGCTACACCTTC
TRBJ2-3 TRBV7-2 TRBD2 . CASTLFSGSSDTQYF TGTGCCAGCACTCTCTTTAGCGGGAGTTCAGATACGCAGTATTTT
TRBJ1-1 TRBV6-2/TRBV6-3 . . CASNPTRGNTEAFF TGTGCCAGCAACCCTACTCGGGGGAACACTGAAGCTTTCTTT
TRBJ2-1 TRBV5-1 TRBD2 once CASSLELFGTSGRSEQFF TGCGCCAGCAGCTTGGAGTTGTTTGGGACTAGCGGGAGAAGCGAGCAGTTCTTC
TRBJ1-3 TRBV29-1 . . CSVEDSSGNTIYF TGCAGCGTTGAAGACAGCTCTGGAAACACCATATATTTT
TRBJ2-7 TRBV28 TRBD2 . CASSPLGGGEQYF TGTGCCAGCAGTCCCTTGGGGGGGGGTGAGCAGTACTTC
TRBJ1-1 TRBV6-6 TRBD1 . CASSGDRVDTEAFF TGTGCCAGCAGTGGGGACAGGGTGGACACTGAAGCTTTCTTT
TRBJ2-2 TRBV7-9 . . CASSLYRGASNTGELFF TGTGCCAGCAGCTTATATCGGGGGGCTTCGAACACCGGGGAGCTGTTTTTT
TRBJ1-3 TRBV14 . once CASSRQGSGNTIYF TGTGCCAGCAGCCGCCAGGGGAGTGGAAACACCATATATTTT
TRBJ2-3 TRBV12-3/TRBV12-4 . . CASRGLTDTQYF TGTGCCAGCAGGGGACTTACAGATACGCAGTATTTT
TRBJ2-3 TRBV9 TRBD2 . CASGGTSGIGDTQYF TGTGCCAGCGGGGGGACTAGCGGGATTGGAGATACGCAGTATTTT
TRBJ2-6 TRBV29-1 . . CSVEARGQSGANVLTF TGCAGCGTCGAAGCGCGGGGACAGTCTGGGGCCAACGTCCTGACTTTC
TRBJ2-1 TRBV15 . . CATSREVFGANNEQFF TGTGCCACCAGCAGAGAAGTGTTCGGAGCCAACAATGAGCAGTTCTTC
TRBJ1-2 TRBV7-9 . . CASSSYGYTF TGTGCCAGCAGTTCATATGGCTACACCTTC
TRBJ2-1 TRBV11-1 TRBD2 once CASSAVLAGAGNEQFF TGTGCCAGCAGCGCAGTACTAGCGGGGGCGGGGAATGAGCAGTTCTTC
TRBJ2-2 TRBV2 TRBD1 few CASRRQGANTGELFF TGTGCCAGCAGAAGACAGGGGGCGAACACCGGGGAGCTGTTTTTT
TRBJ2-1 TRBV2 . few CASIGNRAKQSSYNEQFF TGTGCCAGCATCGGCAACAGGGCAAAACAAAGCTCCTACAATGAGCAGTTCTTC
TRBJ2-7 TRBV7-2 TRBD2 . CASSLSTSGRTYEQYF TGTGCCAGCAGCTTATCGACTAGCGGGCGGACCTACGAGCAGTACTTC
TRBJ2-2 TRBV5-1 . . CASSLGLSGGELFF TGCGCCAGCAGCTTAGGACTGAGTGGCGGGGAGCTGTTTTTT
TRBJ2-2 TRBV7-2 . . CASSSRRQRANTGELFF TGTGCCAGCAGCTCCAGAAGACAGCGAGCGAACACCGGGGAGCTGTTTTTT